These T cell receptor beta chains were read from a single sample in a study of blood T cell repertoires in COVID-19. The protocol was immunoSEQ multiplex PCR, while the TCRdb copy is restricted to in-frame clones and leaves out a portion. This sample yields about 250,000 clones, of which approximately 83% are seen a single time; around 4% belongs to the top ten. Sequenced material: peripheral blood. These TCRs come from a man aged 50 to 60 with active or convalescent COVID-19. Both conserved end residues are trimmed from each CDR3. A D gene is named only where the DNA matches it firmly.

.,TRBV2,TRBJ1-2,ASSANRVGDGYT
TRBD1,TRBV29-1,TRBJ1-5,SVDQGADQPQH
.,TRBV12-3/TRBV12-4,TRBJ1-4,ASSPGAGKLF
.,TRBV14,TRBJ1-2,ASSHWENYGYT
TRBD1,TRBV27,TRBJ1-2,ASSPPGQGAEGYT
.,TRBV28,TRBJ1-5,ASSSPDSYQPQH
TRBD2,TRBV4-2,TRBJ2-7,ASSPRGAYEQY
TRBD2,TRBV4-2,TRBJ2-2,ASSQGGPGTSRNTGELF
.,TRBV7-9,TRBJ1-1,ASSPDTLNTEAF
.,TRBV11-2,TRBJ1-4,ASSPRGVGEKLF
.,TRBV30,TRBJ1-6,AWRTADNSPLH
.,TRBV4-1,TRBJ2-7,ASSQDRGPYEQY
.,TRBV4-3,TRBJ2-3,ASSLGGVGDTQY
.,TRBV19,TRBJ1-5,ASSAPHRRVQPQH
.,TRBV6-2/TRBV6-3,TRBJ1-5,ASSYSRARLEYGNQPQH
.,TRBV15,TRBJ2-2,ATFSDSQLTGELF
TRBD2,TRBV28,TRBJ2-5,ASSLAGGPRETQY
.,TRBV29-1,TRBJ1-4,SVALGGSNEKLF
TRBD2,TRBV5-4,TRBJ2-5,ASSLYGLAGQETQY
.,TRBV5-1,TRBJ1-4,ASSLIGVGEKLF
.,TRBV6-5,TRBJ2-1,ASSPRLYNEQF
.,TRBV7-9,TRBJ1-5,ASSLGARSGQPQH
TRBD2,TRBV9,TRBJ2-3,ASSVWSSGADTQY
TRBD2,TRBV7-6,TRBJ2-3,ASSSRPFFAAGGTDTQY
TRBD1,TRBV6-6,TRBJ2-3,ASNQQGPNVGDTQY
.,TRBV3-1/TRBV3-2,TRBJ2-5,ASSRWDYQETQY
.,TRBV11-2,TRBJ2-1,ASSLDPLPGNEQF
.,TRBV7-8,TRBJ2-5,ASSSPFEPKTQY
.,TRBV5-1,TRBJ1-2,ASSLGLTALNYGYT
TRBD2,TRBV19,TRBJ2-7,ASTSGSSYEQY
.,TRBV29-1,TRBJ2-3,SVPGIPDTQY
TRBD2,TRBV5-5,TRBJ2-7,ASSRGGYEQY
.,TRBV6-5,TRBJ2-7,ASSPQTGRFEQY
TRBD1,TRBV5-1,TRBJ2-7,ASKIRDRGYEQY
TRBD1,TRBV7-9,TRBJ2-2,ASSRTGSSTGELF
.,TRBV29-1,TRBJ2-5,SVDSTGKGTQY
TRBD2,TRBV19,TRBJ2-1,ASSIAGGGAEQF
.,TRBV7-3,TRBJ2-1,ATSRDNSYNEQF
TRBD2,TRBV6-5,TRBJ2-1,ASSPSGRSYNEQF
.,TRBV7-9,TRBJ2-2,ASSQHSGTGELF